The clone carrying this T cell receptor beta chain has just a few counts. Authors' data handling: Amplification from reference gene primers served as the basis for estimated nucleated cell counts. TCRdb's copy holds only in-frame clones and misses some; the assay was immunoSEQ multiplex PCR. That table supplies the V and J calls and clone size; D and trimming were determined from the DNA. The repertoire holds about 260,000 clones, with roughly 87% as singletons. The germline V and J ends were trimmed by 1 base and 5 bases, with 11 bases remaining between them. The CDR3 runs to 14 residues. Germline assignment: CDR1 LGHDT and CDR2 YNNKEL (reference sequence). This sample was taken from a study of blood T cell repertoires in COVID-19. About the study: Specimens from acute and convalescent COVID-19 originated in the United States, Italy and Spain.

Specimen: peripheral blood. This sequence was found in a human donor in a cohort sampled during active COVID-19. The chain uses TRBV3-1 (or the pseudogene TRBV3-2) and TRBJ1-2; D gene ambiguous. CDR3 sequence: CASSQGIAPYGYTF. Here the CDR3 DNA reads TGTGCCAGCAGCCAAGGGATAGCCCCTTATGGCTACACCTTC.